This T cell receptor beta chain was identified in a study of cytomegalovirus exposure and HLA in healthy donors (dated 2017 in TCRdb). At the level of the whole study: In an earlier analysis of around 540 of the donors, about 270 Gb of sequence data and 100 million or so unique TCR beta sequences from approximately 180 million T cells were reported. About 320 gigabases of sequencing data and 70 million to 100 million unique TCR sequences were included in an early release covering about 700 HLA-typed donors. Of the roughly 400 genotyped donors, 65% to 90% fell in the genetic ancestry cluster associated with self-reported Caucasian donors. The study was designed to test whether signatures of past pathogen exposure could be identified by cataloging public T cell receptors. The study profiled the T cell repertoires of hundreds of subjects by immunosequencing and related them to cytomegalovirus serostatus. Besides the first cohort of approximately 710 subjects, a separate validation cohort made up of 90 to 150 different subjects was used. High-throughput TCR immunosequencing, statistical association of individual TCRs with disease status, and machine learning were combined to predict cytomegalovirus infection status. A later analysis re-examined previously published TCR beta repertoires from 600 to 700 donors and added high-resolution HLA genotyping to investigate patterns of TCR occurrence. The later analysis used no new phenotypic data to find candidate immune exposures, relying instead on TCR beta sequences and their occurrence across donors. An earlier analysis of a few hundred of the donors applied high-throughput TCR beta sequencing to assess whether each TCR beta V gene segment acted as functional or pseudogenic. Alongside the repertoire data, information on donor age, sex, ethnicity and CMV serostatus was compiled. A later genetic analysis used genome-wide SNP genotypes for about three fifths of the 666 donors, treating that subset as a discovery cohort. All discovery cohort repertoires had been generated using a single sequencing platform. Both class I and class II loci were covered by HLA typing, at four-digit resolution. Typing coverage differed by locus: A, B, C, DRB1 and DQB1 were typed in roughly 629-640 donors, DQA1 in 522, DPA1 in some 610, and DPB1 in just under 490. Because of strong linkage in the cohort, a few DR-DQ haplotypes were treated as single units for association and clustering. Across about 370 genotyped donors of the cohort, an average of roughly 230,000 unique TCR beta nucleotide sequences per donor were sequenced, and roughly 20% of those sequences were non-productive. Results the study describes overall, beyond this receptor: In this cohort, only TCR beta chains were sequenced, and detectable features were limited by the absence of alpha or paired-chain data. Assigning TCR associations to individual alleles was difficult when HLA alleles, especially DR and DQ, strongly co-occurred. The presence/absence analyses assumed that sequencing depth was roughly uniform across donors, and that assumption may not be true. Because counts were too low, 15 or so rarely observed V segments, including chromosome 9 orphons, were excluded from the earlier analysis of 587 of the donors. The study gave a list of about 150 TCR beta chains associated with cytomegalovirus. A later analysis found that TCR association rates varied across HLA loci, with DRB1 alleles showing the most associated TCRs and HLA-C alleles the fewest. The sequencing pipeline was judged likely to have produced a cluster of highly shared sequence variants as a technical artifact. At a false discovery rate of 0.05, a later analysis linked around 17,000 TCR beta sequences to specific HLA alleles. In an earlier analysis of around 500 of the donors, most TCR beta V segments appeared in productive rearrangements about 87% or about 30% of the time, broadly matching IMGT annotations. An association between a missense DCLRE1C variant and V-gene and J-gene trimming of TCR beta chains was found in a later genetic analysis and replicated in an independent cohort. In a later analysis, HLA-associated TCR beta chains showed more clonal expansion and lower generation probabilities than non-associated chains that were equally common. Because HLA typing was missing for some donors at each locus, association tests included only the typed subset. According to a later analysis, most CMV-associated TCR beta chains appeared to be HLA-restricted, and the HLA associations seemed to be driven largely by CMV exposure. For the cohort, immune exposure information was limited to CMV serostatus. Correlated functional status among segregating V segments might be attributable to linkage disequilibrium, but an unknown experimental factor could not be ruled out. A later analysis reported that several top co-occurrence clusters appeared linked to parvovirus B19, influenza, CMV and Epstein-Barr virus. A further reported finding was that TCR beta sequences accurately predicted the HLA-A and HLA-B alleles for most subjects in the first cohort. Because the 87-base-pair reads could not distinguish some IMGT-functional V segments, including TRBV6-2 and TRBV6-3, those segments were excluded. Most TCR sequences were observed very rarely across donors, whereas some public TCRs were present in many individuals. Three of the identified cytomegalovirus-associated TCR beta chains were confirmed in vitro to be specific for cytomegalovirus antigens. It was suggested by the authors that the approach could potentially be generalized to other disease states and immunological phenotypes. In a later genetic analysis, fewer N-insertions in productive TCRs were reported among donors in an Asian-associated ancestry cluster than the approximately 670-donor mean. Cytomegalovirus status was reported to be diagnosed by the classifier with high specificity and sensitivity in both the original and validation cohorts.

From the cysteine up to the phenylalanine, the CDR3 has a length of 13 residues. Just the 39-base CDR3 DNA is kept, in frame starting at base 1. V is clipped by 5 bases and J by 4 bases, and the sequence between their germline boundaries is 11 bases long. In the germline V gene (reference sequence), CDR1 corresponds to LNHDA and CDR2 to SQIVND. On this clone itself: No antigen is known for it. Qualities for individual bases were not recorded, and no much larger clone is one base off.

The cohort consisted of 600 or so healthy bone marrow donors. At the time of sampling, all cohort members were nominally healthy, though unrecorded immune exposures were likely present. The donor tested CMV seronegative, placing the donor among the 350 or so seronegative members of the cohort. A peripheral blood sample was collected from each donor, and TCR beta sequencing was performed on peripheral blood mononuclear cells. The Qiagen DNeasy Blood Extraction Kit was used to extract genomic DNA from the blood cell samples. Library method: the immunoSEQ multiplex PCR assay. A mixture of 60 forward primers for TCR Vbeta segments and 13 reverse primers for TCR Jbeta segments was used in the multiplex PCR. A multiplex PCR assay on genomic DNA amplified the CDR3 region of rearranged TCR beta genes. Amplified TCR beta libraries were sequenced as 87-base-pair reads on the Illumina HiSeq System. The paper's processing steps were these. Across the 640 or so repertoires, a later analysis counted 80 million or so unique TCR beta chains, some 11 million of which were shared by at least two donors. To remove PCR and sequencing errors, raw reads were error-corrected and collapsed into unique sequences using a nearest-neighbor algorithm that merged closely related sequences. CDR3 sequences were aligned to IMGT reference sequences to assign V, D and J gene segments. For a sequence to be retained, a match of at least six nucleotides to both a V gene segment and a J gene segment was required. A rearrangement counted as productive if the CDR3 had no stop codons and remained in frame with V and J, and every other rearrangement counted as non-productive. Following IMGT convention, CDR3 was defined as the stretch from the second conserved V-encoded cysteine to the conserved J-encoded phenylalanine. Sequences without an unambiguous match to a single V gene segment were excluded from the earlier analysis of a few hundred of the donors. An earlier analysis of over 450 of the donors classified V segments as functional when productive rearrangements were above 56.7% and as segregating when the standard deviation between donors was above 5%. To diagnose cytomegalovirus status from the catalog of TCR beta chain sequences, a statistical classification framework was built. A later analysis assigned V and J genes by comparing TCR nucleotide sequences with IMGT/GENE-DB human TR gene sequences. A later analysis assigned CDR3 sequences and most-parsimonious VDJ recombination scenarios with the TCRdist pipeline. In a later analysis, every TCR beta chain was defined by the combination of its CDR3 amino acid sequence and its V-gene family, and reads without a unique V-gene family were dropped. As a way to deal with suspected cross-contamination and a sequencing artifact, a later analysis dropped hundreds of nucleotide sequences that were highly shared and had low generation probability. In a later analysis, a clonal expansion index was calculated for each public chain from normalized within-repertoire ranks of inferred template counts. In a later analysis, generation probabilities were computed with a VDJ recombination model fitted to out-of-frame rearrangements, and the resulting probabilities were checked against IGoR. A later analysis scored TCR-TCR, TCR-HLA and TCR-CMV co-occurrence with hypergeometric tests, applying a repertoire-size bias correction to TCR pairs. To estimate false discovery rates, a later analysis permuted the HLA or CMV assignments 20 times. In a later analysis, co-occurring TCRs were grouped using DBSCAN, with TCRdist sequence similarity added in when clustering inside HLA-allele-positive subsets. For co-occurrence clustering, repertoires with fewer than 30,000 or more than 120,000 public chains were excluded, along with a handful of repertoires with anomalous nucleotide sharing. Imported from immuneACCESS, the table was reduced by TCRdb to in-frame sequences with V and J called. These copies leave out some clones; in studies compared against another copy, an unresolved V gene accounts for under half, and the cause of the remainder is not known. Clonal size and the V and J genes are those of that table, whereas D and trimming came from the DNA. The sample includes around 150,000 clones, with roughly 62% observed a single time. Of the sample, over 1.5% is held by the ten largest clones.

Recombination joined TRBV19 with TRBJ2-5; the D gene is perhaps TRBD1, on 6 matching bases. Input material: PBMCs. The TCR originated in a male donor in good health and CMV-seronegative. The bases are TGTGCCAGTAGTCTTGTAGGGGGAGAGACCCAGTACTTC. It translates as CASSLVGGETQYF.